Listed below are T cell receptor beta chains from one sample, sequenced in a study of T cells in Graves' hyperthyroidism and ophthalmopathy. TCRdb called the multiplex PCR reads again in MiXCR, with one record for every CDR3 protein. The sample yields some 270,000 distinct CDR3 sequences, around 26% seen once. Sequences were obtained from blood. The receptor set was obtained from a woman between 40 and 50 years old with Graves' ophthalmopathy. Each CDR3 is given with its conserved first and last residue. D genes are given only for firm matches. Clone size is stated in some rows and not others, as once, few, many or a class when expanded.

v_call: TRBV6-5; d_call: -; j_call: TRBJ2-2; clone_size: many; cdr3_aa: CASSYSPVITGELFF; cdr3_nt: TGTGCCAGCAGTTACTCCCCCGTAATCACCGGGGAGCTGTTTTTT
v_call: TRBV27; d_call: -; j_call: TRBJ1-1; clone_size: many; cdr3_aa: CASSLWRNTEAFF; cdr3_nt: TGTGCCAGCAGTTTATGGCGGAACACTGAAGCTTTCTTT
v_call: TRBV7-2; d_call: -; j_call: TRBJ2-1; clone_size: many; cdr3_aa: CASSLAAGLLNEQFF; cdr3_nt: TGTGCCAGCAGCTTAGCCGCAGGGTTGCTGAATGAGCAGTTCTTC
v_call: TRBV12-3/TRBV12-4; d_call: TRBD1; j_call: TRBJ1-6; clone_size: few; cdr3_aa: CASSSAGTGINSPLHF; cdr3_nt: TGTGCCAGCAGTTCCGCCGGGACAGGGATTAATTCACCCCTCCACTTT
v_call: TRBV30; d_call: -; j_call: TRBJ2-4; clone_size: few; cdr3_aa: CAWSDDLAKNIQYF; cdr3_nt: TGTGCCTGGAGCGACGATCTAGCCAAAAACATTCAGTACTTC
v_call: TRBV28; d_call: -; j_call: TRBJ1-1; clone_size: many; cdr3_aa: CASSSQWTRLNTEAFF; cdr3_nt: TGTGCCAGCAGTTCCCAATGGACCCGGCTGAACACTGAAGCTTTCTTT
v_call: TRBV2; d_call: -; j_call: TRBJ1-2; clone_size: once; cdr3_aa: CASSELQGYYGYTF; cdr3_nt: TGTGCCAGCAGTGAACTGCAGGGGTACTATGGCTACACCTTC
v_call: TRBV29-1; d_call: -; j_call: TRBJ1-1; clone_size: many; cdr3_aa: CSVDVFMGTEAFF; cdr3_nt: TGCAGCGTTGATGTCTTTATGGGGACTGAAGCTTTCTTT
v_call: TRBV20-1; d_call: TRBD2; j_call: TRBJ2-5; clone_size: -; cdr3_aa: CSASGPSGGGETQYF; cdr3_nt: TGCAGTGCTAGTGGGCCCAGCGGGGGGGGAGAGACCCAGTACTTC
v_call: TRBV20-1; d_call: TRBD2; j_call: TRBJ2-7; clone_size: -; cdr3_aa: CSARSPSGLASYEQYF; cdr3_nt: TGCAGTGCTAGATCCCCCTCGGGACTAGCCAGCTACGAGCAGTACTTC
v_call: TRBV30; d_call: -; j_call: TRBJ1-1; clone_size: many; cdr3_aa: CAWRMTGPGNAFF; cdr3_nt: TGTGCCTGGAGGATGACGGGGCCAGGGAATGCTTTCTTT
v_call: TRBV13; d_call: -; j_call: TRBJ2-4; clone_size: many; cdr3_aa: CASSSTLNDRAKNIQYF; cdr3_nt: TGTGCCAGCAGCTCGACACTAAACGACCGAGCCAAAAACATTCAGTACTTC
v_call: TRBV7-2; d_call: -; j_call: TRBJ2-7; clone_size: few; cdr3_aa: CASSFFAAYEQYF; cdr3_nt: TGTGCCAGCAGCTTTTTCGCCGCCTACGAGCAGTACTTC
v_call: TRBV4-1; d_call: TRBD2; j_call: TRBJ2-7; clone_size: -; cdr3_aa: CASSQVAFASGSYEQYF; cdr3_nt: TGCGCCAGCAGCCAAGTCGCTTTCGCTAGCGGCTCCTACGAGCAGTACTTC
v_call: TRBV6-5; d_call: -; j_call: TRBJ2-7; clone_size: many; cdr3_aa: CASSLGRVHEQYF; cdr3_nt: TGTGCCAGCAGTTTAGGCAGGGTACACGAGCAGTACTTC
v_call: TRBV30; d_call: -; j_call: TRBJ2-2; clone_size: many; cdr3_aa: CAWSVGGAGELFF; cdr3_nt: TGTGCCTGGAGTGTAGGAGGGGCCGGGGAGCTGTTTTTT
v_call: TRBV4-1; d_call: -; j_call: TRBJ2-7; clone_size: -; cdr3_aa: CASSHPTIPYEQYF; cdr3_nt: TGCGCCAGCAGCCACCCTACTATACCCTACGAGCAGTACTTC
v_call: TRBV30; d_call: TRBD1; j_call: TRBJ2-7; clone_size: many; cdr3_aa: CAWSYPGTGSHEQYF; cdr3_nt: TGTGCCTGGAGTTATCCCGGGACAGGGTCGCACGAGCAGTACTTC
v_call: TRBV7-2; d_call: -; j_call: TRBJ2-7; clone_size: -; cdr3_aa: CASSTWIGYEQYF; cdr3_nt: TGTGCCAGCAGTACCTGGATCGGATACGAGCAGTACTTC
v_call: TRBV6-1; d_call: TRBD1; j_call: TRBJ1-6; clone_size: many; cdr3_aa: CASRTDRAYSPLHF; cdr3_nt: TGTGCCAGCAGAACGGACAGGGCCTACTCACCCCTCCACTTT
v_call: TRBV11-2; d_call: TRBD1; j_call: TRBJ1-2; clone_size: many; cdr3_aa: CASSLVDTGVLNYGYTF; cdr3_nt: TGTGCCAGCAGCTTAGTAGACACAGGGGTACTAAACTATGGCTACACCTTC
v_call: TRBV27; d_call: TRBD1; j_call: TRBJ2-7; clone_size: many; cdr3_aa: CASSPPGTGYEQYF; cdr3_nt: TGTGCCAGCAGTCCGCCGGGGACAGGCTACGAGCAGTACTTC
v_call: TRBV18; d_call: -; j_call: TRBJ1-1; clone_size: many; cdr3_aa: CASSRNLRDTEAFF; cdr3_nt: TGTGCCAGCTCACGGAATTTACGCGACACTGAAGCTTTCTTT
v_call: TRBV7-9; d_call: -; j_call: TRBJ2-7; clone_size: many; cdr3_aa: CASSPSALEQYF; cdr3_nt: TGTGCCAGCAGCCCCTCCGCCCTCGAGCAGTACTTC
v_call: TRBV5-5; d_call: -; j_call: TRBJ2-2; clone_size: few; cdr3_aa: CASSSAATRGIIGELFF; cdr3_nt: TGTGCCAGCAGCTCGGCGGCGACTAGAGGGATAATCGGGGAGCTGTTTTTT
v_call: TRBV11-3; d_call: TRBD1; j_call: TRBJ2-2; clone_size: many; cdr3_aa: CASSSSGGNGELFF; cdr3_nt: TGTGCCAGCAGCTCCTCAGGGGGCAACGGGGAGCTGTTTTTT
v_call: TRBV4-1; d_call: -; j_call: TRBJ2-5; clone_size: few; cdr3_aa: CASSSIRDRETQYF; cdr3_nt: TGCGCCAGCAGCTCCATCAGGGATCGGGAGACCCAGTACTTC
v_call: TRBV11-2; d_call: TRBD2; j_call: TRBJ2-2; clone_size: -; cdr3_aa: CASSRSLAGGGGGELFF; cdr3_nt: TGTGCCAGCAGCCGTTCTCTGGCGGGAGGAGGGGGCGGGGAGCTGTTTTTT
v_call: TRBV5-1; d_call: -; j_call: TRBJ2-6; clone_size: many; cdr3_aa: CASSLDGRANVLTF; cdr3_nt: TGCGCCAGCAGCTTGGACGGAAGGGCCAACGTCCTGACTTTC
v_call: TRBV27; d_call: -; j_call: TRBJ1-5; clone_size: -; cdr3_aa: CASSLAGHLDQPQHF; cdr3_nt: TGTGCCAGCAGTTTAGCGGGCCACCTAGATCAGCCCCAGCATTTT
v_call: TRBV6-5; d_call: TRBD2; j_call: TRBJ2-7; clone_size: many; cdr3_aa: CASSYTSASSYEQYF; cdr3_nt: TGTGCCAGCAGTTATACTAGCGCGAGCTCCTACGAGCAGTACTTC
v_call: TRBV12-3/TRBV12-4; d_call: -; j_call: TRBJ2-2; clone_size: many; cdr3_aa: CASSLLEGAGELFF; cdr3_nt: TGTGCCAGCAGTCTATTGGAGGGTGCCGGGGAGCTGTTTTTT
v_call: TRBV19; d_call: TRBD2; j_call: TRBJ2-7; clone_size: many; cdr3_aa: CASAPRGGERREQYF; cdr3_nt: TGTGCCAGTGCCCCTCGGGGAGGGGAACGGCGCGAGCAGTACTTC
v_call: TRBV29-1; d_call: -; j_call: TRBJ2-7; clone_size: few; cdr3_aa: CSGLEGYEQYF; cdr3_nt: TGCAGCGGACTAGAGGGATACGAGCAGTACTTC
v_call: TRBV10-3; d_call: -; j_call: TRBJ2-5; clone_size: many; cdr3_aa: CASSRGSGQETQYF; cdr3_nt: TGTGCCTCGTCCAGGGGTAGCGGACAGGAGACCCAGTACTTC
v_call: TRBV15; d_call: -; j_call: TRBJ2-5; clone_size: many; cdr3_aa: CATSSDKDLGETQYF; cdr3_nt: TGTGCCACCAGCAGTGATAAGGACCTAGGGGAGACTCAGTACTTC
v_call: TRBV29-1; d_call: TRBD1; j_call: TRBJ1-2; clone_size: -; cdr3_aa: CSVGSGTGGTYGYTF; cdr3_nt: TGCAGCGTTGGTTCCGGGACAGGGGGCACCTATGGCTACACCTTC